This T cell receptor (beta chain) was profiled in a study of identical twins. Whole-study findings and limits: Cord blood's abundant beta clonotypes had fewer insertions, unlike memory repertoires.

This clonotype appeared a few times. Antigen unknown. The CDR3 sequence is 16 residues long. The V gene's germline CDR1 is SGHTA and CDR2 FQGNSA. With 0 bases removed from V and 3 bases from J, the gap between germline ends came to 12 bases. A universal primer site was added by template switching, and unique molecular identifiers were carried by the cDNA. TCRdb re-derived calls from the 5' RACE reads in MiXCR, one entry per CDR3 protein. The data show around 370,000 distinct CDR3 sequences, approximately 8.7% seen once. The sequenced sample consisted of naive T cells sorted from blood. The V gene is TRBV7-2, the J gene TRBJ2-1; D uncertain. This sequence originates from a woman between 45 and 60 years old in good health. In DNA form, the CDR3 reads TGTGCCAGCAGCTTAGCCCTACGAGAGCTCTACAATGAGCAGTTCTTC. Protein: CASSLALRELYNEQFF.